The T cell receptor beta chain under discussion was sequenced for a study of human T cells and chemical hapten exposure. This clonotype has ten or more counts. The time point denotes: pre-sensitization, week 0. Treatment reported: therapeutic diphenylcyclopropenone sensitization with weekly scalp DPC. TCRdb itself ran the RACE reads through MiXCR, one entry per CDR3 protein. The table records 95,000 to 150,000 distinct CDR3 sequences, about 13% of them present only once. This clonotype was obtained from a woman between 18 and 29 years old with alopecia areata. Some clones in this sample may be carry-over from other donors' samples. Sequenced material: whole blood, taken in connection with sensitization to the hapten diphenylcyclopropenone (DPC).

The CDR3 sequence is CASSLQGWTQPQHF. For the CDR3, the DNA is TGTGCCAGCAGCCTACAGGGGTGGACCCAGCCCCAGCATTTT. The chain links TRBV7-8 to TRBJ1-5, with 7 bases lining up with TRBD1. The germline V gene has CDR1 SGHVS and CDR2 FQNEAQ. V trimming: 5 bases; J trimming: 7 bases; junction bases outside the gene matches: 8. This CDR3 is built from 14 residues.